This T cell receptor (beta chain) was captured in a study of CD8+CD57+ T cells in acquired aplastic anemia. The germline CDR1 and CDR2 sequences are ENHRY and SYGVKD. The CDR3 spans 12 residues. The V and J ends lost 5 bases and 5 bases, in that order; junction bases with no gene match: 3. The use of genomic DNA as template underpinned the TCR beta VDJ and CDR3 profiling. Each CDR3 protein gets one entry after TCRdb re-called the reads with MiXCR. This sample has roughly 170,000 distinct CDR3 sequences, with just under 65% found just once. The sequenced material came from sorted CD4+, CD8+, or CD8+CD57+ T cells (not recorded which) from PBMCs. This sequence originates from a human donor in good health. The chain is built from TRBV10-3 and TRBJ2-7; 7 nucleotides match TRBD2. CDR3: CAISSGVDEQYF. CDR3 DNA: TGTGCCATCAGTAGCGGGGTAGACGAGCAGTACTTC.